Below are 17 T cell receptor beta chains sequenced from a single sample in a study of vaccination effects on CD4 cells after COVID-19. Sequencing used immunoSEQ multiplex PCR; TCRdb keeps in-frame clones, though not all of them. The table includes roughly 45,000 clones, roughly four fifths detected once. Before sequencing, viral peptide pools were used by the ViraFEST assay to expand antigen-specific CD4+ T cells. Scientists isolated CD4+ T cells after an approximately 10-day culture period ended. Infection dated between March and December 2020, before the Alpha, Beta and Delta variants reached the United States. For these TCRs, the target antigens are not known. Sample: CD4+ T cells from PBMCs cultured with a peptide pool, taken before COVID-19 vaccination. Receptor source: a human donor who had a prior SARS-CoV-2 infection.

In this sample, this clone turned up a few times. The chain combines TRBV5-1 with TRBJ1-4; D gene ambiguous. This CDR3 spans 13 amino acids. CDR1 is SGHRS, CDR2 YFSETQ, per germline. Trimming pared 0 bases from V and 7 bases from J, leaving 7 bases between. The CDR3 nucleotides are TGCGCCAGCAGCTTGGGGGTTGCTGAAAAACTGTTTTTT. It is translated as CASSLGVAEKLFF. Based on the CDR3 plus reference TRBV5-1 and TRBJ1-4, the full variable domain is KAGVTQTPRYLIKTRGQQVTLSCSPISGHRSVSWYQQTPGQGLQFLFEYFSETQRNKGNFPGRFSGRQFSNSRSEMNVSTLELGDSALYLCASSLGVAEKLFFGSGTQLSVL.

The CDR3 DNA follows: TGCGCCAGCAGCCTCGGCTTAGGGGTGGGGCTAGCGGGAGGAGATACGCAGTATTTT. Translation gives CASSLGLGVGLAGGDTQYF. The V call is TRBV4-3, the J call TRBJ2-3, with 11 bases aligning to TRBD2. V dropped 4 bases and J dropped 5; count of bases not matched to a gene: 17. The CDR3 runs 19 residues. The germline V gene has CDR1 LGHNA and CDR2 YSLEER.

This chain uses TRBV11-2 with TRBJ2-3; 9 bases map to TRBD1. Germline values: CDR1 SGHAT, CDR2 FQNNGV. The V segment lost 4 bases and the J segment 3 bases; nucleotides outside the gene matches: 5. This CDR3 spans 15 amino acids. The CDR3, as DNA: TGTGCCAGCAGCTCAACAGGGGGCTTTACAGATACGCAGTATTTT. Its translation is CASSSTGGFTDTQYF.

The chain joins TRBV18 to TRBJ2-4; D is perhaps TRBD2 (5 bases). Germline V gene sequence: CDR1 KGHSH, CDR2 LQKENI. Trimming removed 2 bases from V and 1 base from J, with 12 bases in between. The CDR3 is 16 amino acids. CDR3 loop: CASSPGRRGAKNIQYF. The CDR3 DNA reads TGTGCCAGCTCACCAGGTCGAAGAGGGGCCAAAAACATTCAGTACTTC.

The rearrangement links TRBV24-1 to TRBJ2-1, with 13 bases identical to TRBD2. Germline V gene data show CDR1 as KGHDR and CDR2 as SFDVKD. V lost 9 bases and J lost 7; bases outside the gene matches: 14. This CDR3 comprises 17 residues. The CDR3 region has the DNA TGTGCCACCTCCGGACTCTCCACTAGCGGGAGGGGGAATGAGCAGTTCTTC. Translation: CATSGLSTSGRGNEQFF.

V and J are TRBV27 and TRBJ1-1; D call uncertain. The germline V gene encodes CDR1 MNHEY and CDR2 SMNVEV (reference sequence). This CDR3 is 15 amino acids long. Trimming pared 7 bases from V and 1 base from J, leaving 16 bases between. CDR3 bases: TGTGCCAGCAATGACCACGGAAGAACGAACACTGAAGCTTTCTTT. Residues: CASNDHGRTNTEAFF.

There are a few counts of this clone. V gene TRBV11-3 combines with J gene TRBJ1-3; D uncertain. The CDR3 is 16 residues long. V lost 6 bases and J lost 2, with 17 bases in between. Looked up from germline, CDR1 is SGHNT and CDR2 is YENEEA. The CDR3 DNA follows: TGTGCCAGCAGTCGACGAGGCTCGGTAGCTGGAAACACCATATATTTT. As protein: CASSRRGSVAGNTIYF.

This clone has only a few counts. The V call is TRBV21-1, the J call TRBJ2-3; TRBD2 is taken as the D call from the table, unchecked against the DNA. TRBV21-1 is an annotated pseudogene. CDR3 length: 20 residues. The CDR3 here is CASSKFPGTSGRRSTDTQYF. The CDR3 DNA reads as TGTGCCAGCAGCAAATTCCCCGGGACTAGCGGGAGGAGGAGCACAGATACGCAGTATTTT.

This rearrangement joins TRBV12-3 or TRBV12-4 to TRBJ2-7; 9 bases match TRBD1. The V segment lost 11 bases and the J segment 6 bases; nucleotides outside the gene matches: 11. The CDR3 spans 13 residues. Written as DNA, the CDR3 is TGTGCCCGACTCGGACAGGGGTTGGGCGAGCAGTACTTC. It translates to CARLGQGLGEQYF.

This chain joins TRBV29-1 and TRBJ1-1; D might be TRBD1 (6 bases). The V end was cut by 4 bases, the J end by 5 bases, with 14 bases between. The CDR3 runs to 13 residues. In germline, CDR1 is SQVTM, CDR2 ANQGSEA. This CDR3 reads CSVAEGGKTEAFF. DNA for the CDR3: TGCAGCGTTGCTGAAGGGGGGAAGACTGAAGCTTTCTTT.

This rearrangement joins TRBV4-2 to TRBJ2-1; TRBD2 matches at 10 bases. This CDR3 is 14 amino acids long. The trim removed 0 bases at V and 13 bases at J, leaving 6 bases unmatched. Germline-derived CDR1 and CDR2 are LGHNA and YNFKEQ. The CDR3 nucleotides read TGTGCCAGCAGCCAAGAGCCTAGCGGGGGTACTCAGTTCTTC. Its protein product is CASSQEPSGGTQFF.

The V and J genes are TRBV15 and TRBJ1-3; no reliable D call. The CDR3 sequence is 17 residues long. Germline assignment: CDR1 LNHNV and CDR2 YYDKDF (reference sequence). V was shortened by 1 base and J by 0 bases, with 13 bases between the two germline ends. CDR3: CATSRVGVRSSGNTIYF. The CDR3 DNA is TGTGCCACCAGCAGAGTCGGGGTCCGCTCCTCTGGAAACACCATATATTTT.

This clone was found once. The J gene is TRBJ2-3, the V gene TRBV19; tentatively, D is TRBD1 (5 bases). V gave up 3 bases and J gave up 1 base, with 11 bases separating them. CDR1 LNHDA and CDR2 SQIVND come from the germline V gene (reference sequence). CDR3 size: 15 residues. The CDR3 nucleotides are TGTGCCAGTAGTATCTGGCAGGGTGGCACAGATACGCAGTATTTT. Residues: CASSIWQGGTDTQYF.

V and J are TRBV7-2 and TRBJ2-1; 12 bases line up with TRBD2. The germline V gene has CDR1 SGHTA and CDR2 FQGNSA. CDR3 size: 15 residues. J gave up 3 bases and V 5 bases, and 2 bases lay outside the gene matches. The CDR3 is CASSLTSGGYNEQFF. In DNA, the CDR3 is TGTGCCAGCAGCCTGACTAGCGGGGGCTACAATGAGCAGTTCTTC. Drawing the rest from reference TRBV7-2 and TRBJ2-1, the complete variable domain is GAGVSQSPSNKVTEKGKDVELRCDPISGHTALYWYRQSLGQGLEFLIYFQGNSAPDKSGLPSDRFSAERTGGSVSTLTIQRTQQEDSAVYLCASSLTSGGYNEQFFGPGTRLTVL.

The genes are TRBV3-1 (or the pseudogene TRBV3-2) and TRBJ2-1; D possibly matches TRBD1 or TRBD2 (6 bases each). The CDR3 spans 15 residues. Germline values: CDR1 LGHDT, CDR2 YNNKEL (reference sequence). The ends were cut back, 2 bases at V and 12 bases at J, with 20 bases in the middle. The CDR3 DNA reads TGTGCCAGCAGCCAATTTGGTCCCCCGGGGGCGACGCAGTTCTTC. It yields the protein CASSQFGPPGATQFF.

The rearrangement uses TRBV19 and TRBJ1-2, with a tentative D call TRBD1 (6 bases). The CDR3 consists of 14 residues. The ends were cut back, 7 bases at V and 4 bases at J, with 16 bases in the middle. In germline, CDR1 is LNHDA, CDR2 SQIVND (reference sequence). In DNA, the CDR3 is TGTGCCAGTAAATCGGACAGATTCGTCTATGGCTACACCTTC. Amino acids: CASKSDRFVYGYTF.

The rearrangement joins TRBV5-6 to TRBJ2-1, with D perhaps matching TRBD1 (9 bases). Germline CDR1 reads SGHDT; CDR2 reads YYEEEE. The V gene lost 0 bases and the J gene lost 8 bases, with 18 bases spanning the gap. The CDR3 consists of 16 residues. The CDR3 loop is CASSLAGGDRADEQFF. The CDR3, as DNA: TGTGCCAGCAGCTTGGCCGGGGGGGACAGGGCGGATGAGCAGTTCTTC.